These 16 T cell receptor beta chains originate from one sample sequenced in a study of CD8+ T cells in alopecia areata. The authors extracted RNA and reverse transcribed it into cDNA as the sequencing template. Profiled with immunoSEQ multiplex PCR; TCRdb holds only in-frame clones, not every one. The profile shows more than 100,000 clones, about 57% of them singletons. The input for sequencing was CD4+ T cells sorted from blood, taken at week 0. The receptor set was obtained from a human donor with alopecia areata.

This clone was seen only a few times. The rearrangement links TRBV4-3 to TRBJ2-6, with TRBD2 as a possible D gene (5 bases). V lost 0 bases and J lost 2, with 11 bases in between. This CDR3 contains 17 residues. Per the germline V gene, CDR1 is LGHNA and CDR2 is YSLEER. The CDR3 DNA reads TGCGCCAGCAGCCAAGATTACGCGGGTGCTGGGGCCAACGTCCTGACTTTC. Its translation is CASSQDYAGAGANVLTF.

This clone was counted a few times. The chain combines TRBV7-2 with TRBJ2-4; D ambiguous. Germline loops: CDR1 SGHTA, CDR2 FQGNSA. CDR3 length: 15 residues. The V gene lost 0 bases and the J gene lost 0 bases, with 6 bases spanning the gap. This CDR3 reads CASSLAPRAKNIQYF. The DNA of the CDR3 is TGTGCCAGCAGCTTAGCTCCAAGAGCCAAAAACATTCAGTACTTC. The full variable domain, its missing parts supplied by reference TRBV7-2 and TRBJ2-4, is GAGVSQSPSNKVTEKGKDVELRCDPISGHTALYWYRQSLGQGLEFLIYFQGNSAPDKSGLPSDRFSAERTGGSVSTLTIQRTQQEDSAVYLCASSLAPRAKNIQYFGAGTRLSVL.

The V and J genes are TRBV4-1 and TRBJ2-7; possible D gene TRBD1, 6 bases. Trimming cost V 0 bases and J 6 bases, with 18 bases left between them. From germline, CDR1 is MGHRA and CDR2 YSYEKL. The CDR3 loop spans 16 amino acids. CDR3 nucleotides: TGCGCCAGCAGCCAAGATAGGGCGGCTCAGGGGTTCGAGCAGTACTTC. As protein: CASSQDRAAQGFEQYF.

The chain employs TRBV4-3 and TRBJ2-3, with unresolved D. The CDR3 length is 15 residues. The V and J ends lost 4 bases and 0 bases respectively, with 11 bases between them. From germline, CDR1 is LGHNA and CDR2 YSLEER. The chain's CDR3 is CASSRGGVSTDTQYF. The CDR3 DNA sequence: TGCGCCAGCAGCCGGGGTGGGGTGAGCACAGATACGCAGTATTTT.

The J gene is TRBJ1-1, the V gene TRBV7-9; 7 nucleotides align to TRBD1. The V segment lost 6 bases and the J segment 6 bases; nucleotides outside the gene matches: 10. This CDR3 is built from 14 residues. Germline assignment: CDR1 SEHNR and CDR2 FQNEAQ (reference sequence). The CDR3 protein is CASSYADRVPEAFF. Written as DNA, the CDR3 is TGTGCCAGCAGTTACGCCGACAGGGTACCTGAAGCTTTCTTT.

The chain joins TRBV7-9 to TRBJ2-3, with D maybe TRBD1 (6 bases). The CDR3 loop spans 15 amino acids. Trimming stripped 3 bases from V and 0 bases from J, with 10 bases between. Germline loops: CDR1 SEHNR, CDR2 FQNEAQ (reference sequence). The CDR3 DNA follows: TGTGCCAGCAGCTTTGGGGGCTTCAGCACAGATACGCAGTATTTT. Its protein is CASSFGGFSTDTQYF.

The chain combines TRBV13 with TRBJ2-5; perhaps TRBD1 as D (5 bases). The germline V and J ends were trimmed by 4 bases and 1 base, with 16 bases remaining between them. CDR1 and CDR2 (germline): PRHDT, FYEKMQ (reference sequence). The CDR3 runs to 16 residues. Here the CDR3 reads CASSSRQRRPQETQYF. CDR3 bases: TGTGCCAGCAGCTCGAGACAGCGCCGGCCCCAAGAGACCCAGTACTTC.

This chain links TRBV5-1 with TRBJ2-2; D unclear. The germline V and J ends were trimmed by 5 bases and 7 bases, with 15 bases remaining between them. The CDR3 length is 14 residues. The germline V gene encodes CDR1 SGHRS and CDR2 YFSETQ. This chain's CDR3 is CASRDDIGYGELFF. The CDR3 DNA follows: TGCGCCAGCAGGGACGATATAGGTTACGGGGAGCTGTTTTTT.

This clone was detected only a few times. This chain joins TRBV6-5 and TRBJ2-7; D remains ambiguous. Trimming took 1 base from V and 4 from J, leaving 5 bases between them. The CDR3 has 12 residues. Per the germline V gene, CDR1 is MNHEY and CDR2 is SVGAGI. CDR3 bases: TGTGCCAGCAGTTACTTTGGGTACGAGCAGTACTTC. This translates into CASSYFGYEQYF.

This clone came up a few times. V is TRBV10-3 and J is TRBJ2-5; the match to TRBD2 covers 10 bases. TRBJ2-7 matches the DNA end more closely, so the J call is doubtful. From germline, CDR1 is ENHRY and CDR2 SYGVKD. The CDR3 is 14 amino acids. CDR3 nucleotide sequence: TGTGCCATCAGTTCTACTAGCGGGGCCTACGAGCAGTACTTC. Its protein product is CAISSTSGAYEQYF.

The rearrangement joins TRBV28 to TRBJ2-1, with D hard to call. The CDR3 totals 16 residues. The V end lost 6 bases, the J end lost 8 bases, and 23 bases lay between the germline ends. Germline loops: CDR1 MDHEN, CDR2 SYDVKM. CDR3 coding DNA: TGTGCCAGCAGGTCGGGTGGCGGTGGGGTGTCACATGAGCAGTTCTTC. Protein sequence: CASRSGGGGVSHEQFF.

V is TRBV5-1 and J is TRBJ2-3, with D tentatively TRBD2 (5 bases). V lost 0 bases and J 6 bases, leaving 17 bases between the germline ends. The CDR3 contains 16 residues. CDR1 is SGHRS, CDR2 YFSETQ, per germline. CDR3 in amino acids: CASSLDPAEARDTQYF. The CDR3, as DNA: TGCGCCAGCAGCTTGGATCCCGCGGAGGCAAGGGATACGCAGTATTTT.

The table lists this clone with a few counts. This chain links TRBV28 with TRBJ2-7; D may match TRBD1 or TRBD2 (5 bases each). Trimming took off 6 bases at V and 1 base at J, with 13 bases between the two ends. The CDR3 runs 14 residues. The germline V gene encodes CDR1 MDHEN and CDR2 SYDVKM. The CDR3 bases are TGTGCCAGCAGGCGTCAGGGAGTTTCCTACGAGCAGTACTTC. It yields the protein CASRRQGVSYEQYF.

CDR3 region: CASSGQANTEAFF. DNA for the CDR3: TGCGCCAGCAGCGGACAGGCGAACACTGAAGCTTTCTTT. The chain carries TRBV4-1 and TRBJ1-1; 7 positions match TRBD1. The germline gives CDR1 MGHRA, CDR2 YSYEKL. The ends lost 5 bases at V and 1 base at J; junction bases unmatched: 1. The CDR3 is 13 amino acids.

V is TRBV5-4 and J is TRBJ2-3, with TRBD1 identical over 9 bases. The J segment lost 5 bases and the V segment lost 0 bases, leaving 1 base of the junction unmatched. Germline V CDR1 and CDR2: SGHNT, YYREEE (reference sequence). CDR3 length: 14 amino acids. The CDR3 protein is CASSLGQGGDTQYF. In nucleotides, the CDR3 is TGTGCCAGCAGCTTGGGACAGGGGGGAGATACGCAGTATTTT.

The rearrangement joins TRBV18 to TRBJ2-5; D unclear. V was pared by 5 bases and J by 3 bases, with 4 bases between. The germline V gene has CDR1 KGHSH and CDR2 LQKENI. CDR3 length: 11 residues. The CDR3 spells CASSDEETQYF. The DNA of the CDR3 is TGTGCCAGCTCAGACGAAGAGACCCAGTACTTC. The whole variable domain, remainder taken from reference TRBV18 and TRBJ2-5, is NAGVMQNPRHLVRRRGQEARLRCSPMKGHSHVYWYRQLPEEGLKFMVYLQKENIIDESGMPKERFSAEFPKEGPSILRIQQVVRGDSAAYFCASSDEETQYFGPGTRLLVL.